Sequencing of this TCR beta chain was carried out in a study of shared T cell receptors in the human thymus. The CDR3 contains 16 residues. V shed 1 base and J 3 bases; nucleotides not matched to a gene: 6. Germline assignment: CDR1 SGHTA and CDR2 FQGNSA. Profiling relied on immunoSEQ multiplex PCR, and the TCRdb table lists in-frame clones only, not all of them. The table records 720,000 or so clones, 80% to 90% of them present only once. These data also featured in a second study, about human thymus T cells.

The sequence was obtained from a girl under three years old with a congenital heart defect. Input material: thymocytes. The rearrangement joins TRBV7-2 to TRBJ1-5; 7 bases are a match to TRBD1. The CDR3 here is CASSLVGDSTNQPQHF. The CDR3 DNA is TGTGCCAGCAGCTTAGTCGGGGACAGTACCAATCAGCCCCAGCATTTT. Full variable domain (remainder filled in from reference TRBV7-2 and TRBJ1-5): GAGVSQSPSNKVTEKGKDVELRCDPISGHTALYWYRQSLGQGLEFLIYFQGNSAPDKSGLPSDRFSAERTGGSVSTLTIQRTQQEDSAVYLCASSLVGDSTNQPQHFGDGTRLSIL.